This paragraph covers one TCR beta chain sequence. This clonotype has a count of ten or more. Its antigen specificity is not known. One base away there is no much larger clone; base qualities are not given. From the cysteine up to the phenylalanine, the CDR3 has a length of 13 residues. Just CDR3 DNA is preserved here, 39 bases in frame from base 1. The CDR1 and CDR2 encoded by the germline V gene (reference sequence) are DFQATT and SNEGSKA. V is reduced by 6 bases and J by 4 bases, leaving a spacing of 14 bases between them. According to the study, the label for this sample's time point signals: patch test 2, 6 weeks after DPC sensitization. Reading the label with the study, this specimen's treatment or condition is: therapeutic diphenylcyclopropenone sensitization with weekly scalp DPC. At each patch-test visit, blood was drawn before the patch test was applied. Patients were eligible if aged 18 to 70, diagnosed with alopecia and judged suitable for DPC therapy, and pregnant patients were excluded. Total RNA was extracted from unfractionated whole blood collected in Tempus Blood RNA tubes.

The data stem from a study of human T cells and chemical hapten exposure (dated by TCRdb to the early 2020s). Concerning the study at large: For sensitization, 2% DPC in acetone was applied to a 2 cm by 2 cm area of upper inner arm skin. The patient cohort, mostly female, included alopecia areata with under or over 50% scalp involvement, alopecia totalis and alopecia universalis. Patch testing was performed on the upper back with Finn chambers containing 0.01% DPC, and the patch tests were scored after 6 days according to International Contact Dermatitis Research Group standards. Approximately 28 alopecia patients gave blood for TCR sequencing at one to four time points (pre-sensitization, 2, 6 and 24 weeks). Blood was sampled from patients pre-sensitization (week 0) and at 2, 6 and about 24 weeks after DPC sensitization. The libraries were sequenced as a pool, and the TCR yield per sample differed mostly because of small variations in library volumes within the pool. The study tracked peripheral blood TCR repertoire changes in vivo during primary and secondary sensitization to the hapten diphenylcyclopropenone (DPC) in alopecia patients. Weekly therapeutic DPC doses were additionally applied to the scalp of patients throughout the roughly 25-week study period.

Summary of the overall study and its limitations: Because every patient had alopecia, a presumed autoimmune disease, the patients' immune response might differ from that of healthy individuals. A positive correlation was found between the number of PT1 expanded TCRs and patch test score, with significance reached at thresholds 8, 16 and 32 but not 4. Repeated subsampling changed both the strength of the expansion versus patch-test correlation and the threshold at which that correlation became significant. Significantly more large CDR3 similarity clusters were formed by expanded TCRs than by pre-sensitization or healthy control sets, consistent with antigen-driven responses. No change with DPC sensitization was found in the number of TCRs above 1 in 1000 frequency, and no evidence of global repertoire structure alterations was found.

Receptor libraries were prepared by RACE. For sequencing, a NextSeq 500 was employed. Library preparation attached unique molecular identifiers to individual cDNA molecules for quantitative, reproducible TCR counting. From each blood RNA sample, both TCR alpha and TCR beta chains were sequenced. Regarding the original processing steps: The median number of TCRs per sample was around 100,000, ranging from about 20,000 to 750,000. The Decombinator software suite was used to annotate V, J and CDR3 in the TCR reads. To make PS versus PT1 abundance plots, every sample was subsampled to the same number of TCRs (28,000). TCRs were defined as expanded if absent before sensitization and observed at least eight times at the 2-week time point. Using fastp trimming at Q25 and MiXCR clonotype assembly, TCRdb reanalyzed the public sequencing data and kept in-frame beta chains. Every distinct CDR3 protein forms one entry, paired with its most common genes and DNA. The V and J calls shown here were made by TCRdb, not taken from the authors' results. The sample contains about 96,000 distinct CDR3 sequences, about a tenth of them found a single time. 2% to 2.5% of the sample goes to the ten largest clones.

The chain uses TRBV20-1 and TRBJ2-3; a weak D assignment points to TRBD2 (6 bases agree). The sequence derives from a woman between 40 and 50 years old with alopecia areata. Some clones in this sample may be carry-over from other donors' samples. The starting material was whole blood, obtained in connection with sensitization to the hapten diphenylcyclopropenone (DPC). The DNA sequence reads TGCAGTGCCCCGGTGGAGGGTGCAGATACGCAGTATTTT. This translates into CSAPVEGADTQYF.